The present T cell receptor (beta chain) was sequenced within a study of immune evolution from preneoplasia to lung adenocarcinoma. Trimming left V 0 bases short and J 1 base short, with 6 bases between. Germline V gene lookup returns CDR1 GTSNPN and CDR2 SVGIG (reference sequence). The CDR3 sequence is 13 residues long. Profiled with immunoSEQ multiplex PCR; TCRdb holds only in-frame clones, not every one. The sample includes about 11,000 clones, around 79% seen only once; the top ten take around 4.2%. Sequencing used FFPE minimally invasive lung adenocarcinoma tissue. The origin of this receptor is a person aged 60-80 years with lung adenocarcinoma. The chain uses TRBV30 and TRBJ1-1, with a weak D call TRBD1 (5 bases). The CDR3 spells CAWSVRGNTEAFF. In DNA form, the CDR3 reads TGTGCCTGGAGTGTTAGGGGGAACACTGAAGCTTTCTTT.